This T cell receptor beta chain was recovered during a study of T cells after yellow fever vaccination. Study at large: Any fraction with a low cell number was prepared using SMART-Seq v4 Ultra Low Input.

MiXCR was run by TCRdb on the 5' RACE reads, yielding one entry per CDR3 protein. The table includes around 550,000 distinct CDR3 sequences, under 25% detected once. Study results and limitations: Primary-vaccination clones mostly resurfaced post-booster (about 95% CD4, roughly 90% CD8).

Comment on this clonotype: What it binds is unknown.

Germline trimming cut 6 bases from V and 5 bases from J; bases unmatched to any gene: 7. The CDR3 spans 14 residues. This chain joins TRBV12-3 or TRBV12-4 and TRBJ2-1; 7 nucleotides agree with TRBD2. This receptor was taken from a man aged 25-45 years who received the YFV17D yellow fever vaccine. The material sequenced was PBMCs, taken 15 days after the yellow fever booster vaccination. The CDR3 reads CASSLAALNNEQFF. For the CDR3, the DNA is TGTGCCAGCAGCCTAGCGGCCCTAAACAATGAGCAGTTCTTC.